This T cell receptor (beta chain) was identified during a study of early stage breast cancer tumors. Study outcomes and limitations: Commonly generated sequences made up most enriched TCRB sequences shared between patients.

Trimming took 6 bases from V and 8 from J, leaving 13 bases between them. The CDR3 covers 12 residues. Germline CDR1 reads SNHLY; CDR2 reads FYNNEI. With respect to this clone: Its antigen is still unknown.

Profiling relied on immunoSEQ multiplex PCR, and the TCRdb table lists in-frame clones only, not all of them. The table records around 7,900 clones, approximately 67% of them present only once. Sequenced input: breast tumor tissue. This sequence originates from a person aged 65 to 85 with breast cancer. This chain connects TRBV2 to TRBJ1-2, with TRBD1 as a possible D gene (5 bases). The chain's CDR3 is CASSQSGDGYTF. CDR3 in DNA: TGTGCCAGCAGCCAAAGCGGGGACGGCTACACCTTC.